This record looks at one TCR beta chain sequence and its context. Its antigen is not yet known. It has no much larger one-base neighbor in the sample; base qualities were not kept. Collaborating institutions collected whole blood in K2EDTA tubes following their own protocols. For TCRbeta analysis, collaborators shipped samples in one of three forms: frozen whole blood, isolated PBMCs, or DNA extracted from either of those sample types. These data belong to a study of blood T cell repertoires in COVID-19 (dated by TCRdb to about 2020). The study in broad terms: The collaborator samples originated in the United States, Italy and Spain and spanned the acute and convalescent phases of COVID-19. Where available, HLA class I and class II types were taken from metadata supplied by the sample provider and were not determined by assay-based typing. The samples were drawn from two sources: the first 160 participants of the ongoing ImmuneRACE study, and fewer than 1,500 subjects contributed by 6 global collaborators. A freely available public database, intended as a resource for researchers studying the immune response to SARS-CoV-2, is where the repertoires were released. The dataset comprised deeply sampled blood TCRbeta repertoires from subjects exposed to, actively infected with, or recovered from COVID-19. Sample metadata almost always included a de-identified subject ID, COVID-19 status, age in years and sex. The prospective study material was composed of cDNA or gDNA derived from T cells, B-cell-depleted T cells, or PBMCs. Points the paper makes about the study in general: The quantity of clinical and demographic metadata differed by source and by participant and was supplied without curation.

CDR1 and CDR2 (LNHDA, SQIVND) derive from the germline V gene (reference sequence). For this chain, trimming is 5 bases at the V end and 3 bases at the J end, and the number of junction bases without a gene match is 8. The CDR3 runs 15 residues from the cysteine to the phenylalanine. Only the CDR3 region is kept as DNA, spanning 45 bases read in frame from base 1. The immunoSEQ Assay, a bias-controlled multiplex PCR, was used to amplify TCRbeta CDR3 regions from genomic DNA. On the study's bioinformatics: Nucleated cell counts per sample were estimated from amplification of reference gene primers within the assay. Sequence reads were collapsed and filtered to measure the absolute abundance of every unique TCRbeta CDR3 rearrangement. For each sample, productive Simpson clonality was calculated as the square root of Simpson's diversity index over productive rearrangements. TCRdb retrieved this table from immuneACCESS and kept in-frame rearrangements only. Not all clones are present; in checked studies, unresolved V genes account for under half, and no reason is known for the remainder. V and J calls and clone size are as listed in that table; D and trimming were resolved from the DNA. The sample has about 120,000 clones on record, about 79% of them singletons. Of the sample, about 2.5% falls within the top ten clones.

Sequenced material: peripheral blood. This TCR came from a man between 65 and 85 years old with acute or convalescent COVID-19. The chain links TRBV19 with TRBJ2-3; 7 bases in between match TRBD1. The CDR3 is CASSLTGKRTDTQYF. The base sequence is TGTGCCAGTAGTCTGACAGGGAAGAGAACAGATACGCAGTATTTT.